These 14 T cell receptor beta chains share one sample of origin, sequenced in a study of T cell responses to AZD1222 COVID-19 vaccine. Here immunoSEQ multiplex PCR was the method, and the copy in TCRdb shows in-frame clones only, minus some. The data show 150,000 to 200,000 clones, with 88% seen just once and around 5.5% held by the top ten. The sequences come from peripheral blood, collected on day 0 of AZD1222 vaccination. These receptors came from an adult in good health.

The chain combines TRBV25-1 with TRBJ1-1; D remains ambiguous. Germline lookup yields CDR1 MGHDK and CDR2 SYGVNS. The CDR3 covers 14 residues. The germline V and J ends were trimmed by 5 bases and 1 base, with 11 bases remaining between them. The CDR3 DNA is TGTGCCAGCAGTCCTCATGGTGAGAACACTGAAGCTTTCTTT. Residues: CASSPHGENTEAFF.

CDR3 bases: TGTGCCAGCAGCACCGGACAGGGGACCGGGGAGCTGTTTTTT. Translation: CASSTGQGTGELFF. The V call is TRBV7-2, the J call TRBJ2-2; 9 bases line up with TRBD1. This CDR3 has 14 amino acids. V shed 5 bases and J 5 bases; nucleotides not matched to a gene: 3. Germline assignment: CDR1 SGHTA and CDR2 FQGNSA.

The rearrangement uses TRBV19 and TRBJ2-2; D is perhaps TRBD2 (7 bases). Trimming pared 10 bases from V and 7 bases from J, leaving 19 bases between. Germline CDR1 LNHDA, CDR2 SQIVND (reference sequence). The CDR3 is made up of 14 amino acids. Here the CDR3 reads CATSEGGVHGELFF. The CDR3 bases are TGTGCCACCTCGGAGGGGGGGGTCCACGGGGAGCTGTTTTTT.

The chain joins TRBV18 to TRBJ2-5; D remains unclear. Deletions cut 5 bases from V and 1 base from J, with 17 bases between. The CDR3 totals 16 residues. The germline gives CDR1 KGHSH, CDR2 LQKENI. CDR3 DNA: TGTGCCAGCTCAGAACTACGTAGCATAACCCAAGAGACCCAGTACTTC. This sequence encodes CASSELRSITQETQYF.

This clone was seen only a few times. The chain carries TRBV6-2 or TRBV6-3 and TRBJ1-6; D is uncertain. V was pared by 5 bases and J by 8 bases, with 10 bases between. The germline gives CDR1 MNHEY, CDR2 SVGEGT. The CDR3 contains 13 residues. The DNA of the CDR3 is TGTGCCAGCAGTATTACGAAGGATTCACCCCTCCACTTT. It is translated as CASSITKDSPLHF.

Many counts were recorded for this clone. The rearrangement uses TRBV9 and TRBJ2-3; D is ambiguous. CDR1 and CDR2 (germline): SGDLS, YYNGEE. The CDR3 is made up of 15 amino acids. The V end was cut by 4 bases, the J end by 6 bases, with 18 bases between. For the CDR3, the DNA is TGTGCCAGCAGCCCTAGTTGGGCGAGGTCCGATACGCAGTATTTT. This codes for CASSPSWARSDTQYF.

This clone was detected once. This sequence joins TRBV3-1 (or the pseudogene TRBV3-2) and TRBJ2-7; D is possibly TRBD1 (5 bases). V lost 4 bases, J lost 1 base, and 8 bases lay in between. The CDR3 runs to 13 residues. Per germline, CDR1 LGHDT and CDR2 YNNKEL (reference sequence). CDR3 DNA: TGTGCCAGCAGCCGCGACAGATCCTACGAGCAGTACTTC. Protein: CASSRDRSYEQYF.

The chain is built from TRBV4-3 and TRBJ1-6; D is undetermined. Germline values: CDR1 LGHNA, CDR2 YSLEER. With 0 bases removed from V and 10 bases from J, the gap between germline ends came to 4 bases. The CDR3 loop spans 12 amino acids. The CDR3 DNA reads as TGCGCCAGCAGCCAAGATCGATCACCCCTCCACTTT. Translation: CASSQDRSPLHF.

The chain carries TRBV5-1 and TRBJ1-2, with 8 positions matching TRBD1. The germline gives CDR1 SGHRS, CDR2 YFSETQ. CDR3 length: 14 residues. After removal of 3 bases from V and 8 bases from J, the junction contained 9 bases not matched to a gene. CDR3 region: CASSWETGDGGYTF. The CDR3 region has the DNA TGCGCCAGCAGCTGGGAGACAGGGGATGGCGGCTACACCTTC.

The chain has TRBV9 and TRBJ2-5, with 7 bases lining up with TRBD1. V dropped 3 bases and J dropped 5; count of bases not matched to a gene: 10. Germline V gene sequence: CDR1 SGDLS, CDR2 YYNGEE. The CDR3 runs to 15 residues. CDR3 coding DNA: TGTGCCAGCAGCGAGGGGGCTATTACCGGGGAGACCCAGTACTTC. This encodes CASSEGAITGETQYF. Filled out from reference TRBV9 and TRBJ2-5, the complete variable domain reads DSGVTQTPKHLITATGQRVTLRCSPRSGDLSVYWYQQSLDQGLQFLIQYYNGEERAKGNILERFSAQQFPDLHSELNLSSLELGDSALYFCASSEGAITGETQYFGPGTRLLVL.

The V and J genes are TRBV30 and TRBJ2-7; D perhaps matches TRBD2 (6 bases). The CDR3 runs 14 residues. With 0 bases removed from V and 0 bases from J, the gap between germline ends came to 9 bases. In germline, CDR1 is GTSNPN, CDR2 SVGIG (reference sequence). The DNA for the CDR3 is TGTGCCTGGAGTGTCGGGGGAAGCTCCTACGAGCAGTACTTC. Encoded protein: CAWSVGGSSYEQYF.

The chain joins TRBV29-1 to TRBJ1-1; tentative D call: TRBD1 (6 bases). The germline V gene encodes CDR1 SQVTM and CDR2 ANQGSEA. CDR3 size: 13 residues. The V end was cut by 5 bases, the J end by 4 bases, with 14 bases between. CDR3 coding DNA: TGCAGCGTTTTAGGGGGGGCGGGCACTGAAGCTTTCTTT. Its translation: CSVLGGAGTEAFF. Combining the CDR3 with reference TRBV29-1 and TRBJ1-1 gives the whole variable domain SAVISQKPSRDICQRGTSLTIQCQVDSQVTMMFWYRQQPGQSLTLIATANQGSEATYESGFVIDKFPISRPNLTFSTLTVSNMSPEDSSIYLCSVLGGAGTEAFFGQGTRLTVV.

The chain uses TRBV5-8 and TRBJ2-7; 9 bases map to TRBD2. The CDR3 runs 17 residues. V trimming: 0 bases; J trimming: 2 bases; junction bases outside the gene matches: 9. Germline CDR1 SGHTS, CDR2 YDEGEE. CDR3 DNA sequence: TGTGCCAGCAGCTTGGCCCGGAGCGGGGGGCAACCCTACGAGCAGTACTTC. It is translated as CASSLARSGGQPYEQYF.

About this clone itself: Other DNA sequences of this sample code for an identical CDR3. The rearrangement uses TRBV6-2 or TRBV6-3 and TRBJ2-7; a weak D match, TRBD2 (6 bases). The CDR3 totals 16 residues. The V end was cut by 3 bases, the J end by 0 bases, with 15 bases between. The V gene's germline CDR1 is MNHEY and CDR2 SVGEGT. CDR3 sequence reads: CASSYRAGTASYEQYF. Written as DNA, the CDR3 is TGTGCCAGCAGTTATCGGGCGGGGACGGCCTCCTACGAGCAGTACTTC.